The 22 T cell receptor beta chains given below trace back to one sample, sequenced in a study of shared clonotypes between healthy human individuals. TCRdb's table, derived via immunoSEQ multiplex PCR, lists solely in-frame clones and lacks some. The sample has approximately 1.9 million clones; around 93% are singletons. In the naive CD8 group, cells lacked CD45RO and were positively selected for CCR7, so terminally differentiated effector memory CD45RA+ cells were left out. Material: naive CD8+ T cells from PBMCs. The source is a man between 18 and 29 years old in good health. Some clones in this sample may be carry-over from other donors' samples.

The table lists this clone with a count of one. The gene calls are TRBV9 and TRBJ2-1, with 8 bases matching TRBD2. V was clipped by 0 bases and J by 7 bases; unmatched bases: 6. Germline assignment: CDR1 SGDLS and CDR2 YYNGEE. CDR3 length equals 15 residues. CDR3 in amino acids: CASSVESGSRNEQFF. In DNA form, the CDR3 reads TGTGCCAGCAGCGTAGAGAGCGGGAGCAGGAATGAGCAGTTCTTC.

The V gene is TRBV29-1, the J gene TRBJ2-1, with D unresolved. The CDR3 totals 12 residues. Germline V gene data show CDR1 as SQVTM and CDR2 as ANQGSEA. The ends were cut back, 5 bases at V and 3 bases at J, with 8 bases in the middle. CDR3 nucleotide sequence: TGCAGCGTTATGTGGGACTACAATGAGCAGTTCTTC. Amino acid sequence: CSVMWDYNEQFF.

CDR3 bases: TGTGCCAGCAGTTCGGATGTGAACACTGAAGCTTTCTTT. This translates into CASSSDVNTEAFF. The chain employs TRBV28 and TRBJ1-1; D uncertain. This CDR3 is 13 amino acids long. V was clipped by 4 bases and J by 0 bases, with 6 bases between them. Germline CDR1 reads MDHEN; CDR2 reads SYDVKM.

The CDR3 nucleotides are TGCAGCGGAGCAGTCCCGGAATTCACAGATACGCAGTATTTT. This codes for CSGAVPEFTDTQYF. The V call is TRBV29-1, the J call TRBJ2-3; no definite D call. The CDR3 length is 14 residues. In germline, CDR1 is SQVTM, CDR2 ANQGSEA. V shed 7 bases and J shed 2 bases, with 16 bases lying between them.

CDR3 loop: CASSDGTGANYGYTF. The CDR3, as DNA: TGTGCCAGCAGCGATGGGACGGGAGCTAACTATGGCTACACCTTC. The chain links TRBV5-6 to TRBJ1-2; perhaps TRBD1 as D (5 bases). CDR3 length: 15 amino acids. V was clipped by 4 bases and J by 0 bases, with 13 bases between them. The germline gives CDR1 SGHDT, CDR2 YYEEEE.

The genes are TRBV9 and TRBJ1-2, with 7 bases that match TRBD1. Unmatched junction bases numbered 9, after V lost 5 bases and J lost 2 bases. The CDR3 has 15 amino acids. In germline, CDR1 is SGDLS, CDR2 YYNGEE. The CDR3 DNA reads TGTGCCAGCAGAGACACCATACAGGGGAACTATGGCTACACCTTC. Its translation is CASRDTIQGNYGYTF. Variable domain in full (rest from reference TRBV9 and TRBJ1-2): DSGVTQTPKHLITATGQRVTLRCSPRSGDLSVYWYQQSLDQGLQFLIQYYNGEERAKGNILERFSAQQFPDLHSELNLSSLELGDSALYFCASRDTIQGNYGYTFGSGTRLTVV.

The chain has TRBV7-9 and TRBJ1-4; 8 nucleotides agree with TRBD1. Germline CDR1 is SEHNR and CDR2 is FQNEAQ (reference sequence). After removal of 3 bases from V and 0 bases from J, the junction contained 9 bases not matched to a gene. The CDR3 runs 18 residues. As DNA, the CDR3 is TGTGCCAGCAGCTTCCGCCCCGGGACAGGTTCAACTAATGAAAAACTGTTTTTT. Translating gives CASSFRPGTGSTNEKLFF.

In its sample, this clone was seen once. The chain has TRBV6-1 and TRBJ2-7, with 8 bases that match TRBD1. The CDR3 is 14 residues long. Per the germline V gene, CDR1 is MNHNS and CDR2 is SASEGT. V shed 6 bases, J shed 2 bases, and the junction held 6 bases outside the gene matches. The CDR3 protein is CASSGTGKPYEQYF. The DNA for the CDR3 is TGTGCCAGCAGCGGGACAGGAAAACCCTACGAGCAGTACTTC.

The V and J genes are TRBV5-1 and TRBJ2-7; D possibly matches TRBD1 or TRBD2 (5 bases each). V dropped 3 bases and J dropped 4 bases, with 11 bases sitting between them. Germline CDR1 SGHRS, CDR2 YFSETQ. The CDR3 contains 13 residues. CDR3 loop: CASSSGWGYEQYF. The CDR3 coding sequence is TGCGCCAGCAGCTCCGGATGGGGGTACGAGCAGTACTTC.

This chain uses TRBV11-2 with TRBJ2-7, with TRBD2 matching 10 bases. The CDR3 extends over 14 amino acids. V gave up 7 bases and J gave up 3 bases; unmatched junction bases: 6. Germline CDR1 is SGHAT and CDR2 is FQNNGV. CDR3 protein: CASTPGTSVYEQYF. CDR3 nucleotide sequence: TGTGCCAGCACCCCCGGGACTAGCGTCTACGAGCAGTACTTC.

This clone showed up just once. The chain uses TRBV9 and TRBJ2-7; weak D call: TRBD2 (6 bases). Looked up from germline, CDR1 is SGDLS and CDR2 is YYNGEE. The CDR3 has 15 residues. The germline V and J ends were trimmed by 0 bases and 2 bases, with 12 bases remaining between them. The CDR3 coding sequence is TGTGCCAGCAGCGTAGTGGCAGGGAGGCCCTACGAGCAGTACTTC. It yields the protein CASSVVAGRPYEQYF. Drawing the rest from reference TRBV9 and TRBJ2-7, the complete variable domain is DSGVTQTPKHLITATGQRVTLRCSPRSGDLSVYWYQQSLDQGLQFLIQYYNGEERAKGNILERFSAQQFPDLHSELNLSSLELGDSALYFCASSVVAGRPYEQYFGPGTRLTVT.

CDR3 nucleotides: TGCGCCAGCAGCCCCTCCCTGAGGAGCTACGAGCAGTACTTC. Protein product: CASSPSLRSYEQYF. The chain joins TRBV4-3 to TRBJ2-7, with no clear D. Per the germline V gene, CDR1 is LGHNA and CDR2 is YSLEER. Trimming removed 4 bases at V and 3 bases at J, with 13 bases between. This CDR3 region has 14 residues.

This clone was counted only a few times. The gene calls are TRBV5-6 and TRBJ1-1, with D maybe TRBD1 (5 bases). Germline lookup yields CDR1 SGHDT and CDR2 YYEEEE. V was clipped by 2 bases and J by 0 bases, with 11 bases between them. This CDR3 contains 15 residues. CDR3 sequence: CASSFWAGLNTEAFF. CDR3 bases: TGTGCCAGCAGCTTCTGGGCAGGGCTGAACACTGAAGCTTTCTTT.

This chain joins TRBV7-2 and TRBJ2-7; no firm D call. The V and J ends lost 2 bases and 6 bases respectively, with 17 bases between them. Germline V CDR1 and CDR2: SGHTA, FQGNSA. This CDR3 spans 15 amino acids. The CDR3 protein is CASSLRQLYGSEQYF. In DNA, the CDR3 is TGTGCCAGCAGCTTACGGCAGCTCTACGGGTCCGAGCAGTACTTC.

The chain employs TRBV7-9 and TRBJ2-7; D may be TRBD1 (5 bases). In germline, CDR1 is SEHNR, CDR2 FQNEAQ (reference sequence). The CDR3 has 12 residues. Trimming cost V 5 bases and J 5 bases, with 10 bases left between them. CDR3: CASSKETDEQYF. DNA for the CDR3: TGTGCCAGCAGCAAAGAGACAGACGAGCAGTACTTC.

This clone was seen only once. The chain uses TRBV7-9 and TRBJ1-1; D is uncertain. The germline V gene has CDR1 SEHNR and CDR2 FQNEAQ (reference sequence). The ends were cut back, 3 bases at V and 1 base at J, with 21 bases in the middle. The CDR3 covers 18 residues. The CDR3 nucleotides read TGTGCCAGCAGCTTCCGGTTGGGGTTGAGGGAACAGAACACTGAAGCTTTCTTT. Translation: CASSFRLGLREQNTEAFF.

Of note for this clone: Additional DNA sequences in this sample encode the identical CDR3. The genes are TRBV27 and TRBJ2-2; D gene unclear. The CDR3 length is 12 residues. Germline CDR1 is MNHEY and CDR2 is SMNVEV (reference sequence). V lost 5 bases and J 5 bases, leaving 6 bases between the germline ends. In nucleotides, the CDR3 is TGTGCCAGCAGTCTCCCGACCGGGGAGCTGTTTTTT. This sequence encodes CASSLPTGELFF.

A few counts support this clone. CDR3 sequence: CASGDQGLGTEAFF. The CDR3 bases are TGTGCCAGCGGCGATCAGGGGCTTGGCACTGAAGCTTTCTTT. The genes are TRBV7-9 and TRBJ1-1, with D possibly being TRBD1 (6 bases). Trimming left V 8 bases short and J 4 bases short, with 17 bases between. The germline gives CDR1 SEHNR, CDR2 FQNEAQ (reference sequence). This CDR3 has 14 residues.

This chain uses TRBV10-3 with TRBJ2-2; unclear D gene. The CDR3 has 13 residues. Germline CDR1 and CDR2: ENHRY and SYGVKD. Trimming cost V 8 bases and J 2 bases, with 9 bases left between them. This CDR3 is CAIPRPNTGELFF. The CDR3 DNA is TGTGCCATCCCCAGGCCTAACACCGGGGAGCTGTTTTTT.

The genes are TRBV27 and TRBJ2-7; 11 bases align to TRBD2. CDR1 is MNHEY and CDR2 is SMNVEV in the germline V gene (reference sequence). Unmatched junction bases numbered 8, after V lost 6 bases and J lost 4 bases. This CDR3 region has 15 residues. The CDR3 bases are TGTGCCAGCAGCTACCGACTAGCGGGGTTTTACGAGCAGTACTTC. It yields the protein CASSYRLAGFYEQYF.

The chain has TRBV4-1 and TRBJ2-7; the D is unclear. CDR3 length equals 13 residues. V shed 0 bases and J shed 7 bases, with 10 bases lying between them. Germline V gene sequence: CDR1 MGHRA, CDR2 YSYEKL. CDR3 sequence: CASSQDQAWEQYF. The CDR3 DNA reads TGCGCCAGCAGCCAAGATCAGGCGTGGGAGCAGTACTTC.

The CDR3 region is CASSLGRTGDEEQYF. The CDR3 DNA follows: TGTGCCAGCAGCTTAGGCCGGACAGGGGACGAAGAGCAGTACTTC. The V call is TRBV11-2, the J call TRBJ2-7, with TRBD1 matching over 9 bases. CDR3 size: 15 residues. Germline V gene lookup returns CDR1 SGHAT and CDR2 FQNNGV. V lost 1 base to trimming and J lost 7 bases; unmatched junction nucleotides: 8.